This T cell receptor (beta chain) came from a study of memory CD4+ T cells and cytomegalovirus serostatus. Study summary: Healthy Belgian adult donors included under ten CMV-positive and some 25 CMV-negative people.

The sort gate was single viable CD3+CD4+CD8-CD45RO+ cells for memory CD4+ T cells. Positive selection with CD4 microbeads enriched total CD4+ T cells. From germline, CDR1 is SGDLS and CDR2 YYNGEE. The CDR3 length is 14 residues. V lost 7 bases and J 6 bases, leaving 18 bases between the germline ends. Per the study methods: After removing out-of-frame reads, 2,204,828 distinct TCRbeta sequences remained. Profiling relied on immunoSEQ multiplex PCR, and the TCRdb table lists in-frame clones only, not all of them. The D gene and trimming were derived from the DNA, and the V and J assignments and clone size from that table. The sample contains tens of thousands of clones, 70% to 85% of which appear only once.

This TCR was recovered from an adult in good health and CMV-seronegative. Specimen: memory CD4+ T cells from blood. The genes are TRBV9 and TRBJ2-3; possible D gene TRBD2, 5 bases. The chain's CDR3 is CASRGAGVFDTQYF. The CDR3 DNA sequence: TGTGCCAGCCGCGGAGCCGGGGTTTTCGATACGCAGTATTTT.